A single sample gave rise to the 2 T cell receptor beta chains below, sequenced in a study of blood T cell repertoires in COVID-19. Sequenced by immunoSEQ multiplex PCR; TCRdb stores in-frame clones only, minus some. The repertoire holds fewer than 350,000 clones, with 85% as singletons. The sequenced material came from peripheral blood. The origin of the receptors is a human donor in a cohort sampled during active COVID-19.

This chain links TRBV11-2 with TRBJ2-1; TRBD2 is a possible D gene (7 bases). The germline V gene has CDR1 SGHAT and CDR2 FQNNGV. The CDR3 has 14 residues. Trimming cost V 5 bases and J 9 bases, with 17 bases left between them. Written as DNA, the CDR3 is TGTGCCAGCAGCGTGGCTGGGGGGGCGGGTGAGCAGTTCTTC. Translating it yields CASSVAGGAGEQFF.

The rearrangement joins TRBV7-9 to TRBJ1-2; perhaps TRBD1 as D (5 bases). This CDR3 is built from 13 residues. The V end was cut by 7 bases, the J end by 2 bases, with 11 bases between. CDR1 is SEHNR and CDR2 is FQNEAQ in the germline V gene (reference sequence). As DNA, the CDR3 is TGTGCCAGCACCCTCCCAGGGAACTATGGCTACACCTTC. It encodes CASTLPGNYGYTF.